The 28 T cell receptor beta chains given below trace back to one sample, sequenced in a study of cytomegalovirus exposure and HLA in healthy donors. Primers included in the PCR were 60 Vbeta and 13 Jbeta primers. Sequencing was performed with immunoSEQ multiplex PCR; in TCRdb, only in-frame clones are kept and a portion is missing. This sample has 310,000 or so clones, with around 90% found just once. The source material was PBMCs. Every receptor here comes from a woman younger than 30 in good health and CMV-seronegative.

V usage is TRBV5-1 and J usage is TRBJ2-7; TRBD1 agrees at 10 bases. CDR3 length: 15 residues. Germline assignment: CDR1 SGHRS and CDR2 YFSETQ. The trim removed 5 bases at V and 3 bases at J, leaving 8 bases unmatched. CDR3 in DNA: TGCGCCAGCAGACTCCGGGACAGGGGCTTCTACGAGCAGTACTTC. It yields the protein CASRLRDRGFYEQYF.

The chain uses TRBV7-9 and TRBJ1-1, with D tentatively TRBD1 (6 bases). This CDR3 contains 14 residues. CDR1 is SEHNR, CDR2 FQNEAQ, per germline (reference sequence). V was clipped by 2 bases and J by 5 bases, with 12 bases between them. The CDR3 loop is CASSLKGGETEAFF. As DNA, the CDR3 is TGTGCCAGCAGCTTAAAAGGGGGAGAGACTGAAGCTTTCTTT.

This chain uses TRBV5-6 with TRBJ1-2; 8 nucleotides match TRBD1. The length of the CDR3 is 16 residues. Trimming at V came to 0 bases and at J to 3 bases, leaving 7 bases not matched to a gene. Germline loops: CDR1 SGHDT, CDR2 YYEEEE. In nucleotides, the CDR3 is TGTGCCAGCAGCTTGGCAACAGGGGGGGCGTACTATGGCTACACCTTC. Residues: CASSLATGGAYYGYTF.

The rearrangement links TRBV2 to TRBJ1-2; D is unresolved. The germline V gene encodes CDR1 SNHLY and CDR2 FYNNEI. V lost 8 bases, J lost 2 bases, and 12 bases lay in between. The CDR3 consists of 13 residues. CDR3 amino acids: CASPPGTNYGYTF. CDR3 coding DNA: TGTGCCAGCCCCCCAGGAACAAACTATGGCTACACCTTC.

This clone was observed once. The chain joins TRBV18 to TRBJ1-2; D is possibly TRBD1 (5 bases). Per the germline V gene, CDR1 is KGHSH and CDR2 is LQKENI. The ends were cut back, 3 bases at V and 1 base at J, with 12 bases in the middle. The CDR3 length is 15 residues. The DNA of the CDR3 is TGTGCCAGCTCACCGCGAGGGACTGGTAACTATGGCTACACCTTC. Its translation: CASSPRGTGNYGYTF.

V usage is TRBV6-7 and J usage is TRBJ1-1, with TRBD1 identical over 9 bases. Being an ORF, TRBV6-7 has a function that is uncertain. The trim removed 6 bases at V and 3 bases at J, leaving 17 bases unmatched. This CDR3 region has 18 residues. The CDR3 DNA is TGTGCCAGCAGCCACTATTATAAACAGGGGGCTGTGGACACTGAAGCTTTCTTT. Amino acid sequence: CASSHYYKQGAVDTEAFF.

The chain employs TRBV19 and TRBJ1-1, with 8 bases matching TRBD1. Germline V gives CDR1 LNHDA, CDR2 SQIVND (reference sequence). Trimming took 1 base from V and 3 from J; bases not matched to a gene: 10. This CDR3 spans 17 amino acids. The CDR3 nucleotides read TGTGCCAGTAGTATAGTTGGGACAGGACTAAGGGACACTGAAGCTTTCTTT. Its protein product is CASSIVGTGLRDTEAFF.

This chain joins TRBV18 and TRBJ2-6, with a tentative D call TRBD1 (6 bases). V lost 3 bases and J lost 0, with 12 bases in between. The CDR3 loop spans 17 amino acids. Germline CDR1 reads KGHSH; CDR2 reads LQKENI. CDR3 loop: CASSPGRGSSGANVLTF. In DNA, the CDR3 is TGTGCCAGCTCACCGGGCAGGGGAAGCTCTGGGGCCAACGTCCTGACTTTC.

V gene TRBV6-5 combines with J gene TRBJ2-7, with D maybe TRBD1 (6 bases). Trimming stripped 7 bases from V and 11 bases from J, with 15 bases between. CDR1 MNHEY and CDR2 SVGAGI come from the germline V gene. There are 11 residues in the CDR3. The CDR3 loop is CASMDRKSEYF. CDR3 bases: TGTGCCAGCATGGACAGAAAAAGCGAGTACTTC.

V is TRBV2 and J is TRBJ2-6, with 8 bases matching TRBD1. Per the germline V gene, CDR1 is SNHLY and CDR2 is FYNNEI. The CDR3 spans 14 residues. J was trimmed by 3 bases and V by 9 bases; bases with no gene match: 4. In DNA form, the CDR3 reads TGTGCCAGGGCCAGGGGGCTTGGGGCCAACGTCCTGACTTTC. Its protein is CARARGLGANVLTF. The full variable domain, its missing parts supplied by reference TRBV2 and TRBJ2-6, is EPEVTQTPSHQVTQMGQEVILRCVPISNHLYFYWYRQILGQKVEFLVSFYNNEISEKSEIFDDQFSVERPDGSNFTLKIRSTKLEDSAMYFCARARGLGANVLTFGAGSRLTVL.

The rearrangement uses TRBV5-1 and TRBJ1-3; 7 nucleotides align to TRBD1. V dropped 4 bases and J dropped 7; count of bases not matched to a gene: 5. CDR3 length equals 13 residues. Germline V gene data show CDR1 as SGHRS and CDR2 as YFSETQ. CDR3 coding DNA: TGCGCCAGCAGCGCCGCAGGGGGGAACACCATATATTTT. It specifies CASSAAGGNTIYF.

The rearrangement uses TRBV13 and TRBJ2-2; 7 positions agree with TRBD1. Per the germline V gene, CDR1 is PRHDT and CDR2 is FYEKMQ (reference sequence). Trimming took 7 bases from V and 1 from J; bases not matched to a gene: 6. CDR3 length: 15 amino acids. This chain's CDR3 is CASKRQGMNTGELFF. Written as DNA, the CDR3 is TGTGCCAGCAAAAGACAGGGTATGAACACCGGGGAGCTGTTTTTT. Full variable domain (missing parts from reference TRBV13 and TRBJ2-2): AAGVIQSPRHLIKEKRETATLKCYPIPRHDTVYWYQQGPGQDPQFLISFYEKMQSDKGSIPDRFSAQQFSDYHSELNMSSLELGDSALYFCASKRQGMNTGELFFGEGSRLTVL.

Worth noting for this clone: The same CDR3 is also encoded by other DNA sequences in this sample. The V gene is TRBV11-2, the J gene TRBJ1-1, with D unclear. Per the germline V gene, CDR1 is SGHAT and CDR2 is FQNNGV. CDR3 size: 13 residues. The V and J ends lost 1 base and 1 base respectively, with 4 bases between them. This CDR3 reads CASSLGQNTEAFF. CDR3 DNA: TGTGCCAGCAGCTTAGGTCAGAACACTGAAGCTTTCTTT.

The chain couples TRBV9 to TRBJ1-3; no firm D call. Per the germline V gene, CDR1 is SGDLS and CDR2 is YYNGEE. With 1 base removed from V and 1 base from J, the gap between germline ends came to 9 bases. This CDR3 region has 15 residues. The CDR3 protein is CASSVMAGSGNTIYF. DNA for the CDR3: TGTGCCAGCAGCGTAATGGCGGGGTCTGGAAACACCATATATTTT.

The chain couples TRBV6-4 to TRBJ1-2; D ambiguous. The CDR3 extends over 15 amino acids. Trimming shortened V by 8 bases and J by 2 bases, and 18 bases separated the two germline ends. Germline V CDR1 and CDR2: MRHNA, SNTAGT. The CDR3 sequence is CASPLPSGGNYGYTF. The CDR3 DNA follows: TGTGCCAGCCCCCTCCCCTCGGGTGGAAACTATGGCTACACCTTC.

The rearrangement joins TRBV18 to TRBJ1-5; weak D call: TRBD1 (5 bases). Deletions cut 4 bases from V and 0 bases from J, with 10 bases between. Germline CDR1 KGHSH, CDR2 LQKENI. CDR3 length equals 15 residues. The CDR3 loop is CASSRDRISNQPQHF. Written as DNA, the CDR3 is TGTGCCAGCTCACGCGACAGAATTAGCAATCAGCCCCAGCATTTT.

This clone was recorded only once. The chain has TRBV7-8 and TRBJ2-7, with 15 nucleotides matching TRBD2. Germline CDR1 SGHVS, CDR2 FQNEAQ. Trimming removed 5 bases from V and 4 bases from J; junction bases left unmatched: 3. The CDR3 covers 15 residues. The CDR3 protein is CASSTGLAGGYEQYF. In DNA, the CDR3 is TGTGCCAGCAGCACGGGACTAGCGGGGGGTTACGAGCAGTACTTC.

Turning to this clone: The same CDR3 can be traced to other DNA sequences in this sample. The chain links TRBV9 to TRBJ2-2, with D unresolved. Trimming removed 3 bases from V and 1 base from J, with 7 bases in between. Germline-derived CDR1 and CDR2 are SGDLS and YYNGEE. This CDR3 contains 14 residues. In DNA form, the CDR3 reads TGTGCCAGCAGCGGGCCCCAGAACACCGGGGAGCTGTTTTTT. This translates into CASSGPQNTGELFF.

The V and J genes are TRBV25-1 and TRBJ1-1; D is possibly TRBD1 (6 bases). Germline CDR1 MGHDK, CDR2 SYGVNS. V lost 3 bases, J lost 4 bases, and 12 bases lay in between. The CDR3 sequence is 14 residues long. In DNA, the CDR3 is TGTGCCAGCAGTGAGCCCGGACAGACCACTGAAGCTTTCTTT. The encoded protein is CASSEPGQTTEAFF.

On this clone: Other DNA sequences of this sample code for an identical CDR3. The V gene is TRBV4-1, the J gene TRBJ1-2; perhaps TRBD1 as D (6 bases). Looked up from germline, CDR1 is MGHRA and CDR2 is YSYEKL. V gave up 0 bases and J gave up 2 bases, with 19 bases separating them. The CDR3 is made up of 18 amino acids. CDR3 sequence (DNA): TGCGCCAGCAGCCAAGAAGAGGGGACACTATACAACAACTATGGCTACACCTTC. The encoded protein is CASSQEEGTLYNNYGYTF.

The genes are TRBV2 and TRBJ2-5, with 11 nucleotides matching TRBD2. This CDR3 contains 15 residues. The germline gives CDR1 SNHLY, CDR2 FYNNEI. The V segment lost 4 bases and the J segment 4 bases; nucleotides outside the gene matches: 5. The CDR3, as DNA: TGTGCCAGCAGTGGAAGACTAGCGGGGTCAGAGACCCAGTACTTC. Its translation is CASSGRLAGSETQYF.

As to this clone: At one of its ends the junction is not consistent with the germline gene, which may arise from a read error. The CDR3 region is CASSLSSPMAVF. CDR3 nucleotide sequence: TGTGCCAGCAGCTTGAGTTCGCCCATGGCGGTTTTT. The genes are TRBV5-6 and TRBJ1-1; D gene unclear. Germline values: CDR1 SGHDT, CDR2 YYEEEE. CDR3 length: 12 residues.

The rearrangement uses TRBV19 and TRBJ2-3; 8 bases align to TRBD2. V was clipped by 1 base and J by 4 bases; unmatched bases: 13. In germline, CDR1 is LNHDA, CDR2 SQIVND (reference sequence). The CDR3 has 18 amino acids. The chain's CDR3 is CASSIGPLQGGGSDTQYF. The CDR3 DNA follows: TGTGCCAGTAGTATAGGTCCCCTACAGGGCGGGGGGTCAGATACGCAGTATTTT.

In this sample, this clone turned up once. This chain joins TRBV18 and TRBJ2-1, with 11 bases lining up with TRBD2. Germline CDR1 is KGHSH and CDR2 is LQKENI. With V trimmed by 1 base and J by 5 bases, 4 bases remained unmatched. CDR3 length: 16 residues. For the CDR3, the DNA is TGTGCCAGCTCACCACTGCGACTAGCGGGAAACAATGAGCAGTTCTTC. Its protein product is CASSPLRLAGNNEQFF.

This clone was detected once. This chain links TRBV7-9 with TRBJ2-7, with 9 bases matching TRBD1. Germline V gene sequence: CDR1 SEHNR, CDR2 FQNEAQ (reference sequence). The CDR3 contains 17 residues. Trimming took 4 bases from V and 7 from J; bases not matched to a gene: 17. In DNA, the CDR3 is TGTGCCAGCAGCTCCCACCCTTTCACAGGGGGCCGGATTGAGCAGTACTTC. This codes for CASSSHPFTGGRIEQYF. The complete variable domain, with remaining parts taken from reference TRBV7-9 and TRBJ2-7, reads DTGVSQNPRHKITKRGQNVTFRCDPISEHNRLYWYRQTLGQGPEFLTYFQNEAQLEKSRLLSDRFSAERPKGSFSTLEIQRTEQGDSAMYLCASSSHPFTGGRIEQYFGPGTRLTVT.

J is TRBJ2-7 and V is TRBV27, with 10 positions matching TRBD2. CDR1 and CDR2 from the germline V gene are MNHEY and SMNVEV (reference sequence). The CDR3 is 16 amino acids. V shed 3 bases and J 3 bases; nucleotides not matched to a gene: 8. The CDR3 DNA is TGTGCCAGCAGTTTCTCGGGACTAGCGAGATACTACGAGCAGTACTTC. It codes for CASSFSGLARYYEQYF.

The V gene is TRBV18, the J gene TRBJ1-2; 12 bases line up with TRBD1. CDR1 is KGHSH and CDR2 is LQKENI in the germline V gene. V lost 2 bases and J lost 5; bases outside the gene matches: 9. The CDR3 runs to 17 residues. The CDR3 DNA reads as TGTGCCAGCTCACCAGGGACAGGGGGCAGGAGTGGGTATGGCTACACCTTC. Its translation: CASSPGTGGRSGYGYTF.

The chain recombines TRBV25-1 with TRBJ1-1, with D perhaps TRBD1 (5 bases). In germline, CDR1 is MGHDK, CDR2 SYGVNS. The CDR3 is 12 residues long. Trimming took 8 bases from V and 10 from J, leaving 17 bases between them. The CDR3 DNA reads TGTGCCAGCGCCAGCCAGGGCCACGGAGCTTTCTTT. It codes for CASASQGHGAFF.